These 21 T cell receptor beta chains share one sample of origin, sequenced in a study of post-analysis software for immune sequencing data. cDNA libraries for TCR beta contained unique molecular identifiers. TCRdb processed the PCR reads anew with MiXCR; each CDR3 protein has one entry. The sample lists hundreds of thousands of distinct CDR3 sequences, roughly 27% occurring once. Regarding the study as a whole: TRBV5-6, TRBV5-1 and TRBV20-1 were among several TRBV segments more frequent in patients than controls.

These receptors are not linked to any known antigen. The specimen sequenced was blood. These receptors were collected from a girl aged 5 to 17 with multiple sclerosis.

There are a few counts of this clonotype. V gene TRBV7-2 combines with J gene TRBJ2-1; 12 positions match TRBD2. Trimming cost V 3 bases and J 8 bases; bases outside gene matches: 5. This CDR3 is 15 amino acids long. Per the germline V gene, CDR1 is SGHTA and CDR2 is FQGNSA. The CDR3 bases are TGTGCCAGCAGCTTGACTAGCGGGAGTAGAGATGAGCAGTTCTTC. This gives the protein CASSLTSGSRDEQFF.

Details on this clonotype: The CDR3 does not end in the conserved phenylalanine or tryptophan, so this is likely a read error. The chain links TRBV20-1 to TRBJ1-1; D gene ambiguous. Looked up from germline, CDR1 is DFQATT and CDR2 is SNEGSKA (reference sequence). CDR3 length: 13 amino acids. The V end was cut by 3 bases, the J end by 1 base, with 9 bases between. The chain's CDR3 is CSASKLQNTEAFC. The CDR3 nucleotides are TGCAGTGCTAGTAAACTCCAGAACACTGAAGCTTTCTGT.

The chain links TRBV29-1 to TRBJ2-3; D gene unclear. The V end lost 7 bases, the J end lost 4 bases, and 12 bases lay between the germline ends. Germline CDR1 and CDR2: SQVTM and ANQGSEA. This CDR3 spans 12 amino acids. CDR3 bases: TGCAGCGCTCAGGAATTTTCAGATACGCAGTATTTT. It specifies CSAQEFSDTQYF.

The chain combines TRBV20-1 with TRBJ2-7; maybe TRBD2 (5 bases). Deletions cut 5 bases from V and 3 bases from J, with 11 bases between. The CDR3 spans 12 residues. Germline V lookup: CDR1 DFQATT, CDR2 SNEGSKA (reference sequence). The CDR3 nucleotides read TGCAGTGCTCCCTTGGGAGACTACGAGCAGTACTTC. Its translation: CSAPLGDYEQYF.

V and J are TRBV9 and TRBJ2-1; perhaps TRBD2 as D (6 bases). Trimming cost V 9 bases and J 1 base, with 17 bases left between them. The length of the CDR3 is 15 residues. From germline, CDR1 is SGDLS and CDR2 YYNGEE. The CDR3 spells CATTALASSYNEQFF. CDR3 coding DNA: TGTGCCACCACAGCCCTAGCGTCATCCTACAATGAGCAGTTCTTC.

The CDR3 DNA reads as TGCGCCAGCAGCCCCGATGTGGTTTCGGAGCAGTTCTTC. Translating it yields CASSPDVVSEQFF. V usage is TRBV5-1 and J usage is TRBJ2-1; unclear D gene. The germline V gene encodes CDR1 SGHRS and CDR2 YFSETQ. This CDR3 region has 13 residues. V lost 4 bases to trimming and J lost 10 bases, with 15 bases between them.

This clonotype appeared a few times. The chain recombines TRBV7-2 with TRBJ1-2, with D hard to call. Germline V lookup: CDR1 SGHTA, CDR2 FQGNSA. The CDR3 length is 14 residues. V was pared by 4 bases and J by 1 base, with 10 bases between. CDR3 protein: CASSWGGINYGYTF. The CDR3 nucleotides read TGTGCCAGCAGCTGGGGTGGCATTAACTATGGCTACACCTTC. The full variable domain, completed using reference TRBV7-2 and TRBJ1-2, is GAGVSQSPSNKVTEKGKDVELRCDPISGHTALYWYRQSLGQGLEFLIYFQGNSAPDKSGLPSDRFSAERTGGSVSTLTIQRTQQEDSAVYLCASSWGGINYGYTFGSGTRLTVV.

J is TRBJ2-5 and V is TRBV20-1, with D possibly being TRBD2 (5 bases). Trimming stripped 2 bases from V and 5 bases from J, with 18 bases between. This CDR3 has 15 residues. Per the germline V gene, CDR1 is DFQATT and CDR2 is SNEGSKA (reference sequence). CDR3 sequence reads: CSARTGLDPRETQYF. Written as DNA, the CDR3 is TGCAGTGCTAGAACCGGACTCGACCCAAGGGAGACCCAGTACTTC.

This clonotype was seen a handful of times. The chain uses TRBV6-1 and TRBJ2-4; perhaps D is TRBD1 or TRBD2 (5 bases each). This CDR3 contains 14 residues. The germline V gene encodes CDR1 MNHNS and CDR2 SASEGT. Trimming removed 4 bases at V and 7 bases at J, with 14 bases between. CDR3 in DNA: TGTGCCAGCAGTGCTGGGGCCGCGGGCAACATTCAGTACTTC. Its protein is CASSAGAAGNIQYF.

CDR3 DNA: TGTGCCAGCAGCTCAGGACATACGAACACTGAAGCTTTCTTT. Translated, it gives CASSSGHTNTEAFF. The V gene is TRBV6-5, the J gene TRBJ1-1; perhaps TRBD1 as D (5 bases). Trimming left V 6 bases short and J 1 base short, with 12 bases between. The CDR3 contains 14 residues. Germline-derived CDR1 and CDR2 are MNHEY and SVGAGI.

The chain couples TRBV20-1 to TRBJ2-3; D is perhaps TRBD2 (6 bases). Trimming removed 2 bases from V and 3 bases from J, with 15 bases in between. The CDR3 sequence is 15 residues long. In germline, CDR1 is DFQATT, CDR2 SNEGSKA (reference sequence). In DNA form, the CDR3 reads TGCAGTGCTAGATCCGGGACTCCTTCGACAGATACGCAGTATTTT. Translation gives CSARSGTPSTDTQYF.

Note on this clonotype: A much larger clone sits a single nucleotide away, making a read error possible. Since no conserved phenylalanine or tryptophan closes the CDR3, a read error is the likely cause. The rearrangement uses TRBV5-1 and TRBJ2-1; 7 nucleotides agree with TRBD1. V shed 4 bases, J shed 7 bases, and the junction held 5 bases outside the gene matches. Germline CDR1 and CDR2: SGHRS and YFSETQ. CDR3 size: 13 residues. CDR3 sequence (DNA): TGCGCCAGCAGCGAACCGGGACAGAATGAGCAGTTCGTC. Its protein product is CASSEPGQNEQFV.

The chain employs TRBV6-4 and TRBJ2-1; tentative D call: TRBD1 (7 bases). CDR3 length equals 14 residues. CDR1 is MRHNA, CDR2 SNTAGT, per germline. Trimming pared 3 bases from V and 7 bases from J, leaving 13 bases between. The CDR3 reads CASSESAGGNEQFF. For the CDR3, the DNA is TGTGCCAGCAGTGAATCGGCAGGGGGGAATGAGCAGTTCTTC.

This clonotype was counted at least ten times. The chain links TRBV7-2 to TRBJ2-5, with D tentatively TRBD2 (7 bases). V lost 1 base to trimming and J lost 1 base, with 13 bases between them. Germline V CDR1 and CDR2: SGHTA, FQGNSA. CDR3 length equals 16 residues. CDR3 sequence: CASSLGGGAVQETQYF. The CDR3 nucleotides read TGTGCCAGCAGCTTAGGAGGGGGGGCGGTCCAAGAGACCCAGTACTTC.

The gene calls are TRBV27 and TRBJ2-7; TRBD1 matches at 8 bases. Germline V lookup: CDR1 MNHEY, CDR2 SMNVEV (reference sequence). The CDR3 is 14 amino acids. V shed 7 bases, J shed 6 bases, and the junction held 11 bases outside the gene matches. The CDR3 sequence: CASIDRGQGGEQYF. CDR3 DNA: TGTGCCAGCATCGACCGCGGACAGGGAGGCGAGCAGTACTTC.

This clonotype was seen a few times. The rearrangement joins TRBV20-1 to TRBJ2-1, with 7 bases identical to TRBD2. The CDR3 is 14 residues long. After removal of 6 bases from V and 3 bases from J, the junction contained 8 bases not matched to a gene. Germline V gene sequence: CDR1 DFQATT, CDR2 SNEGSKA (reference sequence). DNA for the CDR3: TGCAGTGCCAGCCCTGGCGGGAGCTACAATGAGCAGTTCTTC. Its translation is CSASPGGSYNEQFF.

This clonotype has a count of ten or more. At one of its ends the junction is not consistent with the germline gene, which may arise from a read error. The chain recombines TRBV4-3 with TRBJ2-7; 11 nucleotides line up with TRBD1. The CDR3 has 14 amino acids. In germline, CDR1 is LGHNA, CDR2 YSLEER. The CDR3 region has the DNA TGTGCCAGCAGTCCGGGACAGGGGGGCTACGAGCAGTACTTC. Its translation: CASSPGQGGYEQYF.

The chain combines TRBV7-2 with TRBJ2-3; 8 bases align to TRBD2. Losses at the gene ends were 3 bases for V and 4 bases for J; bases not matched to a gene: 9. The CDR3 runs to 16 residues. The germline V gene has CDR1 SGHTA and CDR2 FQGNSA. DNA for the CDR3: TGTGCCAGCAGCTTGGGACTAGGGAGGGGAGCAGATACGCAGTATTTT. Its translation: CASSLGLGRGADTQYF.

The chain couples TRBV29-1 to TRBJ2-1; D unclear. This CDR3 contains 13 residues. The V end lost 4 bases, the J end lost 9 bases, and 16 bases lay between the germline ends. Per the germline V gene, CDR1 is SQVTM and CDR2 is ANQGSEA. Here the CDR3 reads CSVVVQGWGEQFF. The DNA for the CDR3 is TGCAGCGTTGTCGTTCAAGGGTGGGGTGAGCAGTTCTTC.

This clonotype has only a few counts. The chain carries TRBV12-3 or TRBV12-4 and TRBJ1-5; D ambiguous. The V end lost 5 bases, the J end lost 0 bases, and 5 bases lay between the germline ends. The CDR3 totals 13 residues. The CDR3 protein is CASSTFSNQPQHF. CDR3 DNA: TGTGCCAGCAGTACATTTAGCAATCAGCCCCAGCATTTT.

The table lists this clonotype with a few counts. The chain carries TRBV19 and TRBJ2-2; 9 bases line up with TRBD1. Germline V gives CDR1 LNHDA, CDR2 SQIVND (reference sequence). The V segment lost 9 bases and the J segment 6 bases; nucleotides outside the gene matches: 11. The CDR3 contains 15 residues. The CDR3 region is CASRIQGARSGELFF. DNA for the CDR3: TGTGCCAGCCGAATACAGGGGGCGCGATCCGGGGAGCTGTTTTTT.